This T cell receptor beta chain was identified during a study of T cells after yellow fever vaccination. TCRdb passed the 5' RACE reads through MiXCR, listing each CDR3 protein once. Among a few hundred thousand distinct CDR3 sequences listed, about 15% were seen once. Per the germline V gene, CDR1 is MNHEY and CDR2 is SVGAGI. The CDR3 runs to 13 residues. V gave up 2 bases and J gave up 8 bases, with 10 bases separating them. The sequence was obtained from a man between 18 and 35 years old who received the YFV17D yellow fever vaccine. This chain joins TRBV6-5 and TRBJ1-3; D not resolved. Specimen: PBMCs, collected less than 6 days after the first yellow fever vaccination. The CDR3 sequence is CASSYPGGDTIYF. For the CDR3, the DNA is TGTGCCAGCAGTTACCCGGGTGGGGACACCATATATTTT.